This T cell receptor (beta chain) was recovered during a study of blood T cell repertoires in COVID-19. Across the study: Sources were T cells, B-cell-depleted T cells, or PBMCs; the material itself was cDNA or gDNA.

CDR1 is SGHTA, CDR2 FQGNSA, per germline. V was pared by 0 bases and J by 0 bases, with 3 bases of the junction left unmatched. CDR3 length: 16 amino acids. Libraries were prepared by immunoSEQ multiplex PCR; TCRdb keeps only in-frame clonotypes and omits some of them. The data contain about 40,000 clones, 80% to 90% of them seen just once; the ten biggest clones take up about a tenth. The sequenced sample was peripheral blood. The chain carries TRBV7-2 and TRBJ2-7; TRBD2 agrees at 9 bases. The sequence derives from a human donor in a cohort sampled during active COVID-19. The CDR3 DNA reads TGTGCCAGCAGCTTAGCCCGGACTAGCGCCTCCTACGAGCAGTACTTC. Translation: CASSLARTSASYEQYF. Drawing the rest from reference TRBV7-2 and TRBJ2-7, the complete variable domain is GAGVSQSPSNKVTEKGKDVELRCDPISGHTALYWYRQSLGQGLEFLIYFQGNSAPDKSGLPSDRFSAERTGGSVSTLTIQRTQQEDSAVYLCASSLARTSASYEQYFGPGTRLTVT.